Below are 27 T cell receptor beta chains sequenced from a single sample in a study of T cells in Graves' hyperthyroidism and ophthalmopathy (dated by TCRdb to about 2019). The library was built by means of multiplex PCR. The instrument was an Illumina HiSeq 2000. TCR beta CDR3 regions were amplified from RNA transcripts. For the first round of RT-PCR on the TCR CDR3, the HTBI primer set was used together with the Qiagen OneStep RT-PCR kit. TCRdb applied fastp at Q25 and MiXCR to the public reads, then kept only in-frame beta chains. All rows with the same CDR3 protein become a single entry with the most common DNA and genes. For this sample there are 500,000 or so distinct CDR3 sequences; roughly a sixth appear just once. Approximately 30% of the sample is taken by the ten largest. The sample consisted of blood. The receptor set was obtained from a woman in her thirties with Graves' ophthalmopathy.

About this clonotype itself: A read error may explain this, as a much larger clone is one base away. The chain carries TRBV7-9 and TRBJ2-1; TRBD2 matches 8 bases. Germline trimming cut 3 bases from V and 15 bases from J; bases unmatched to any gene: 13. Per germline, CDR1 SEHNR and CDR2 FQNEAQ (reference sequence). The CDR3 extends over 14 amino acids. The CDR3 reads CASSFPERGLHRFF. In nucleotides, the CDR3 is TGTGCCAGCAGCTTCCCGGAGCGGGGGCTACATCGGTTCTTC.

The V and J genes are TRBV6-2 or TRBV6-3 and TRBJ2-1, with D unresolved. The germline V gene has CDR1 MNHEY and CDR2 SVGEGT. Trimming left V 0 bases short and J 6 bases short, with 9 bases between. This CDR3 is 14 amino acids long. The CDR3: CASSYSIGSNEQFF. DNA of the CDR3: TGTGCCAGCAGTTACTCGATTGGAAGCAATGAGCAGTTCTTC.

This clonotype was seen more than once but under ten times. The chain is built from TRBV4-3 and TRBJ2-2; 12 bases are a match to TRBD2. Germline CDR1 and CDR2: LGHNA and YSLEER. V was clipped by 4 bases and J by 0 bases; unmatched bases: 3. The CDR3 spans 17 residues. In nucleotides, the CDR3 is TGCGCCAGCAGCCCAGGGACTAGCGGGCCGAACACCGGGGAGCTGTTTTTT. Amino acid sequence: CASSPGTSGPNTGELFF.

This clonotype appeared many times. The rearrangement links TRBV12-3 or TRBV12-4 to TRBJ2-3, with D possibly matching TRBD1 (5 bases). The CDR3 contains 16 residues. V gave up 5 bases and J gave up 4 bases, with 19 bases separating them. Written as DNA, the CDR3 is TGTGCCAGCAGTGTTGCAGGGATTCCAGGAGCAGATACGCAGTATTTT. Encoded protein: CASSVAGIPGADTQYF.

The gene calls are TRBV12-3 or TRBV12-4 and TRBJ2-4; the match to TRBD1 covers 8 bases. The CDR3 length is 15 residues. The trim removed 3 bases at V and 6 bases at J, leaving 7 bases unmatched. DNA for the CDR3: TGTGCCAGCAGTTTTTCCCCAGGGGGCGGAAACATTCAGTACTTC. Amino acids: CASSFSPGGGNIQYF.

This clonotype was seen repeatedly, ten times or more. The V and J genes are TRBV11-2 and TRBJ1-2, with TRBD1 as a possible D gene (5 bases). The CDR3 totals 14 residues. The germline CDR1 and CDR2 sequences are SGHAT and FQNNGV. V lost 6 bases and J lost 7, with 18 bases in between. The DNA for the CDR3 is TGTGCCAGCAGTTCTCAGACAGTTTTAGGTGGCTACACCTTC. Translation gives CASSSQTVLGGYTF.

Worth noting for this clonotype: With a much larger clone just one base away, this may be a read error. The chain combines TRBV20-1 with TRBJ2-1, with 8 bases that match TRBD2. CDR1 and CDR2 from the germline V gene are DFQATT and SNEGSKA (reference sequence). The V and J ends lost 5 bases and 5 bases, in that order; junction bases with no gene match: 14. This CDR3 comprises 16 residues. The CDR3 nucleotides read TGCAGTGCTGAGTTAGCGGGACGAACCCTTGACAATGAGCAGTTCTTC. It yields the protein CSAELAGRTLDNEQFF.

There are many counts of this clonotype. The rearrangement uses TRBV20-1 and TRBJ2-5; 10 nucleotides align to TRBD2. Germline-derived CDR1 and CDR2 are DFQATT and SNEGSKA (reference sequence). This CDR3 spans 14 amino acids. V trimming: 6 bases; J trimming: 5 bases; junction bases outside the gene matches: 9. The DNA of the CDR3 is TGCAGTGCCCATAGCGGGAGGCAAGAGGAGACCCAGTACTTC. Translation: CSAHSGRQEETQYF.

As for this clonotype: This clone may be a read error of a much larger clone one base away. The chain couples TRBV12-3 or TRBV12-4 to TRBJ2-3, with 9 positions matching TRBD2. Trimming removed 1 base from V and 2 bases from J; junction bases left unmatched: 7. The CDR3 consists of 17 residues. The CDR3 reads CASSLVRGGANTDTQYF. The CDR3 DNA sequence: TGTGCCAGCAGTTTAGTGCGGGGGGGGGCGAACACAGATACGCAGTATTTT.

This clonotype appeared many times. The chain joins TRBV10-1 to TRBJ2-1; 13 positions agree with TRBD2. The CDR3 runs to 14 residues. Germline V CDR1 and CDR2: WNHNN, SYGVQD (reference sequence). Unmatched junction bases numbered 5, after V lost 6 bases and J lost 9 bases. The CDR3 is CASSALAGGGEQFF. The CDR3, as DNA: TGCGCCAGCAGCGCACTAGCGGGAGGGGGTGAGCAGTTCTTC.

This clonotype has ten or more counts. The chain employs TRBV12-3 or TRBV12-4 and TRBJ1-2, with no clear D. This CDR3 contains 13 residues. Between the trimmed V and J ends, which lost 6 bases and 4 bases, there was a span of 12 bases. The CDR3, as DNA: TGTGCCAGCAGCCCGGGCGGTCTCTATGGCTACACCTTC. Encoded protein: CASSPGGLYGYTF.

This clonotype was counted many times. V is TRBV7-9 and J is TRBJ1-4; the D gene is possibly TRBD1 (5 bases). This CDR3 region has 14 residues. CDR1 SEHNR and CDR2 FQNEAQ come from the germline V gene (reference sequence). V lost 1 base, J lost 7 bases, and 10 bases lay in between. The CDR3 DNA reads as TGTGCCAGCAGCTTAGTGGCAGGGAGTGAAAAACTGTTTTTT. It is translated as CASSLVAGSEKLFF.

This clonotype was recorded at least ten times. This sequence joins TRBV3-1 and TRBJ2-5, with TRBD1 matching 8 bases. Germline assignment: CDR1 LGHDT and CDR2 YNNKEL (reference sequence). V shed 3 bases and J 5 bases; nucleotides not matched to a gene: 8. The CDR3 extends over 15 amino acids. CDR3 in DNA: TGTGCCAGCAGCCACGGGCAGGGGGCCGGGGAGACCCAGTACTTC. Translated, it gives CASSHGQGAGETQYF.

The V gene is TRBV12-3 or TRBV12-4, the J gene TRBJ2-2; TRBD2 agrees at 10 bases. This CDR3 region has 17 residues. V trimming: 3 bases; J trimming: 4 bases; junction bases outside the gene matches: 8. The CDR3 DNA reads TGTGCCAGCAGTTTTTCCGAACTAGCGGGGTTCACCGGGGAGCTGTTTTTT. Its protein is CASSFSELAGFTGELFF.

This clonotype was seen a handful of times. The chain has TRBV20-1 and TRBJ2-7; 9 bases are a match to TRBD1. CDR3 length: 16 residues. The ends lost 6 bases at V and 6 bases at J; junction bases unmatched: 18. Germline V CDR1 and CDR2: DFQATT, SNEGSKA (reference sequence). Written as DNA, the CDR3 is TGCAGTGCCAATCCAGCCGGGACAGGGACCTCTCGCGAGCAGTACTTC. Translated: CSANPAGTGTSREQYF.

V is TRBV7-9 and J is TRBJ2-2; no clear D gene. V lost 1 base and J lost 2, with 8 bases in between. In germline, CDR1 is SEHNR, CDR2 FQNEAQ (reference sequence). The CDR3 length is 15 residues. CDR3 amino acids: CASSLVERNTGELFF. The CDR3 coding sequence is TGTGCCAGCAGCTTAGTCGAAAGAAACACCGGGGAGCTGTTTTTT.

V and J are TRBV25-1 and TRBJ1-4; a possible D gene is TRBD1 (6 bases). CDR3 size: 16 residues. The germline CDR1 and CDR2 sequences are MGHDK and SYGVNS. Trimming removed 4 bases from V and 7 bases from J, with 19 bases in between. CDR3 bases: TGTGCCAGCAGTGCAACCCCAGGGGTCCTGTCTGAAAAACTGTTTTTT. Translation gives CASSATPGVLSEKLFF.

The J gene is TRBJ2-5, the V gene TRBV6-2 or TRBV6-3; tentatively, D is TRBD1 or TRBD2 (5 bases each). V was clipped by 10 bases and J by 2 bases, with 11 bases between them. This CDR3 region has 12 residues. The V gene's germline CDR1 is MNHEY and CDR2 SVGEGT. The CDR3 DNA sequence: TGTGCCAACCCGGGACCACAAGAGACCCAGTACTTC. It encodes CANPGPQETQYF.

The chain combines TRBV20-1 with TRBJ2-1; D ambiguous. V gave up 8 bases and J gave up 0 bases, with 20 bases separating them. This CDR3 has 16 amino acids. CDR1 is DFQATT and CDR2 is SNEGSKA in the germline V gene (reference sequence). DNA for the CDR3: TGCAGTCCAAGTGGTCTGGGCTCTAGCTCCTACAATGAGCAGTTCTTC. It codes for CSPSGLGSSSYNEQFF.

This clonotype was seen a few times. V usage is TRBV29-1 and J usage is TRBJ2-2, with TRBD2 matching over 7 bases. V was pared by 4 bases and J by 5 bases, with 7 bases of the junction left unmatched. The CDR3 is 14 residues long. Germline V CDR1 and CDR2: SQVTM, ANQGSEA. As DNA, the CDR3 is TGCAGCGTTGGCTACGGGGGGAGTACCGGGGAGCTGTTTTTT. This encodes CSVGYGGSTGELFF.

The V call is TRBV29-1, the J call TRBJ2-3, with D hard to call. The CDR3 length is 13 residues. Germline V gene data show CDR1 as SQVTM and CDR2 as ANQGSEA. Trimming stripped 4 bases from V and 0 bases from J, with 8 bases between. The CDR3 DNA is TGCAGCGTTGCGAGTACTAGCACAGATACGCAGTATTTT. Protein: CSVASTSTDTQYF.

The genes are TRBV27 and TRBJ2-7, with 9 nucleotides matching TRBD2. This CDR3 is 17 amino acids long. CDR1 MNHEY and CDR2 SMNVEV come from the germline V gene (reference sequence). Trimming cost V 5 bases and J 0 bases; bases outside gene matches: 11. CDR3 amino acids: CASSPSETSGLSYEQYF. CDR3 DNA: TGTGCCAGCAGTCCCTCAGAGACTAGCGGACTCTCCTACGAGCAGTACTTC.

This clonotype came up many times. The chain uses TRBV3-1 and TRBJ2-1; no clear D gene. The CDR3 length is 14 residues. Trimming took off 0 bases at V and 8 bases at J, with 11 bases between the two ends. CDR1 and CDR2 (germline): LGHDT, YNNKEL (reference sequence). The CDR3 spells CASSQDPVGDEQFF. The CDR3, as DNA: TGTGCCAGCAGCCAAGATCCGGTGGGCGATGAGCAGTTCTTC.

This clonotype was recorded many times. The rearrangement joins TRBV6-1 to TRBJ2-6, with TRBD1 as a possible D gene (5 bases). V dropped 4 bases and J dropped 6 bases, with 13 bases sitting between them. Germline V gives CDR1 MNHNS, CDR2 SASEGT. This CDR3 has 15 residues. The CDR3 sequence is CASSATQGMANVLTF. The CDR3 DNA reads TGTGCCAGCAGTGCTACCCAGGGAATGGCCAACGTCCTGACTTTC.

The chain links TRBV6-1 to TRBJ2-3, with 7 bases identical to TRBD1. With 7 bases clipped from V and 2 bases from J, the junction kept 12 bases outside the gene matches. CDR1 and CDR2 (germline): MNHNS, SASEGT. The CDR3 has 16 residues. CDR3 sequence (DNA): TGTGCCAGCACCCCATTACCAGGGGGTAACACAGATACGCAGTATTTT. Encoded protein: CASTPLPGGNTDTQYF.

V and J are TRBV6-1 and TRBJ1-6, with D unresolved. The CDR3 runs 15 residues. With 5 bases removed from V and 7 bases from J, the gap between germline ends came to 15 bases. The germline V gene encodes CDR1 MNHNS and CDR2 SASEGT. The CDR3 DNA reads as TGTGCCAGCAGTTATTCATCCAGGCAAAATTCACCCCTCCACTTT. It codes for CASSYSSRQNSPLHF.

This clonotype was picked up a small number of times. The V gene is TRBV28, the J gene TRBJ2-1, with D possibly TRBD1 on 6 matching bases. The CDR3 has 14 amino acids. Trimming removed 10 bases at V and 5 bases at J, with 18 bases between. CDR1 is MDHEN and CDR2 is SYDVKM in the germline V gene. The CDR3 region is CAIRPPGQNNEQFF. The CDR3 coding sequence is TGTGCCATCCGTCCCCCGGGACAAAACAATGAGCAGTTCTTC.